This TCR beta chain was profiled in a study of blood T cell repertoires in COVID-19. Study-wide context: Samples taken during acute and convalescent COVID-19 were collected in the United States, Italy and Spain. The analysed material was cDNA or gDNA that came from T cells, B-cell-depleted T cells, or PBMCs.

Original methodology: Nucleated cell number was recorded as an estimate derived from reference gene primer amplification. TCRdb's table, derived via immunoSEQ multiplex PCR, lists solely in-frame clones and lacks some. That table supplies the V and J calls and clone size; D and trimming were determined from the DNA. The sample has around 190,000 clones, about 83% seen once. Germline loops: CDR1 MGHDK, CDR2 SYGVNS. Trimming took 4 bases from V and 5 from J; bases not matched to a gene: 13. The CDR3 totals 16 residues. This receptor was obtained from a human donor in a cohort sampled during active COVID-19. This chain uses TRBV25-1 with TRBJ2-5, with 7 bases matching TRBD1. Sequencing was carried out using peripheral blood. The CDR3 protein is CASSVRSGTDRETQYF. CDR3 DNA sequence: TGTGCCAGCAGTGTGCGGTCGGGGACAGATAGGGAGACCCAGTACTTC.